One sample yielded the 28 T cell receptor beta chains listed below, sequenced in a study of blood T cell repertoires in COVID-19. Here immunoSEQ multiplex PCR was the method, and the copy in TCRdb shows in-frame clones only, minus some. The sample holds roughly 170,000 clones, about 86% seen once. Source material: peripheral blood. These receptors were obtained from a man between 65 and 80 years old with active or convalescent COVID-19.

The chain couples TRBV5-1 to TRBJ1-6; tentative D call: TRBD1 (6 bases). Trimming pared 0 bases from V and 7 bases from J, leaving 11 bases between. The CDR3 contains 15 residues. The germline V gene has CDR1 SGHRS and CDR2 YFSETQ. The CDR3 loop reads CASSLVAGANSPLHF. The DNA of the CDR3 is TGCGCCAGCAGCTTGGTGGCAGGGGCAAATTCACCCCTCCACTTT.

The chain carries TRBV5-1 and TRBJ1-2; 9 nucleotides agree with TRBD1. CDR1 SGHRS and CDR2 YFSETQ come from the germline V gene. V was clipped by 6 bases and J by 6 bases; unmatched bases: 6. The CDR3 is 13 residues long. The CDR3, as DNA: TGCGCCAGCAACCTGGACAGGGGCGATGGCTACACCTTC. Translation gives CASNLDRGDGYTF.

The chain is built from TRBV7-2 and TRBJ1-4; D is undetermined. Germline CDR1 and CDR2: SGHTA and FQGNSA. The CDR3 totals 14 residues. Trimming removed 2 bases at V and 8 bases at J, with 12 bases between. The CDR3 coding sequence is TGTGCCAGCAGCTTATTCAGAAGAGGGGAAAAACTGTTTTTT. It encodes CASSLFRRGEKLFF. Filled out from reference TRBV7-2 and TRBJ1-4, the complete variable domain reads GAGVSQSPSNKVTEKGKDVELRCDPISGHTALYWYRQSLGQGLEFLIYFQGNSAPDKSGLPSDRFSAERTGGSVSTLTIQRTQQEDSAVYLCASSLFRRGEKLFFGSGTQLSVL.

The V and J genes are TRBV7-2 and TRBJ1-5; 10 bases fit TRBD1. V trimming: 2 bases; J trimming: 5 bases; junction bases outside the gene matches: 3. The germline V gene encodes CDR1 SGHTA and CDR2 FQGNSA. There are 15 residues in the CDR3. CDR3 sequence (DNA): TGTGCCAGCAGCTTACGACAGGGGGCCGATCAGCCCCAGCATTTT. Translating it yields CASSLRQGADQPQHF.

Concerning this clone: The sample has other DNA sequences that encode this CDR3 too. CDR3 sequence reads: CASSPDSTYGYTF. The CDR3 DNA is TGTGCCAGCTCACCCGACAGCACCTATGGCTACACCTTC. The rearrangement uses TRBV18 and TRBJ1-2, with D possibly TRBD1 on 5 matching bases. The V gene lost 3 bases and the J gene lost 4 bases, with 9 bases spanning the gap. Per the germline V gene, CDR1 is KGHSH and CDR2 is LQKENI. This CDR3 has 13 amino acids. The full variable domain, with the rest looked up from reference TRBV18 and TRBJ1-2, is NAGVMQNPRHLVRRRGQEARLRCSPMKGHSHVYWYRQLPEEGLKFMVYLQKENIIDESGMPKERFSAEFPKEGPSILRIQQVVRGDSAAYFCASSPDSTYGYTFGSGTRLTVV.

Here the CDR3 DNA reads TGCGCCAGCAGGTCAGGACTAGCGGGACTCTTACACGAGCAGTACTTC. Translated: CASRSGLAGLLHEQYF. The gene calls are TRBV5-1 and TRBJ2-7, with 12 bases that match TRBD2. Per the germline V gene, CDR1 is SGHRS and CDR2 is YFSETQ. Trimming took 5 bases from V and 5 from J; bases not matched to a gene: 11. This CDR3 has 16 residues. Combining the CDR3 with reference TRBV5-1 and TRBJ2-7 gives the whole variable domain KAGVTQTPRYLIKTRGQQVTLSCSPISGHRSVSWYQQTPGQGLQFLFEYFSETQRNKGNFPGRFSGRQFSNSRSEMNVSTLELGDSALYLCASRSGLAGLLHEQYFGPGTRLTVT.

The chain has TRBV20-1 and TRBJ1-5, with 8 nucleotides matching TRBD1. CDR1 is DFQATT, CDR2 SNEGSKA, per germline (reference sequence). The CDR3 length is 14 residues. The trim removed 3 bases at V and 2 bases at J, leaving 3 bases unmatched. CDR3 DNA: TGCAGTGCTAGTAAGGGACAGGGCAATCAGCCCCAGCATTTT. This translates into CSASKGQGNQPQHF.

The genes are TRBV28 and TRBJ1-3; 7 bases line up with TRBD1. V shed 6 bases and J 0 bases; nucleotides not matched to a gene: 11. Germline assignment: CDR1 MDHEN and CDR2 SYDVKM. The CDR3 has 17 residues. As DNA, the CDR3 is TGTGCCAGCAGCTATGGACAGGCGCTACTCTCTGGAAACACCATATATTTT. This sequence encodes CASSYGQALLSGNTIYF.

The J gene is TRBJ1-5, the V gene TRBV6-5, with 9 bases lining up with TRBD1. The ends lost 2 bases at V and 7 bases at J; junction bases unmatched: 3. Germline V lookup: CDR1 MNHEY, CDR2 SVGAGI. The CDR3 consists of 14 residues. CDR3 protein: CASSYDRGYQPQHF. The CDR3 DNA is TGTGCCAGCAGTTACGACAGGGGGTACCAGCCCCAGCATTTT.

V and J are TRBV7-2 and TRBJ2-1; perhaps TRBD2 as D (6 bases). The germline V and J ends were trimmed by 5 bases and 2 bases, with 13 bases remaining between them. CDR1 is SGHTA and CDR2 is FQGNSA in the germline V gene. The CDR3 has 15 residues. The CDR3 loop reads CASSPGGFTYNEQFF. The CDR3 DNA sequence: TGTGCCAGCAGCCCCGGGGGATTCACCTACAATGAGCAGTTCTTC.

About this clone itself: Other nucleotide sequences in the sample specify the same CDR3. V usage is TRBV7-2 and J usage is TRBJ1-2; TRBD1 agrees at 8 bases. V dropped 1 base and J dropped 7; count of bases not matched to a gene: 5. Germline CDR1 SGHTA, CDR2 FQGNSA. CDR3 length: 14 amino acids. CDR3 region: CASSLEQGVGGYTF. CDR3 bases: TGTGCCAGCAGCTTAGAACAGGGGGTTGGTGGCTACACCTTC.

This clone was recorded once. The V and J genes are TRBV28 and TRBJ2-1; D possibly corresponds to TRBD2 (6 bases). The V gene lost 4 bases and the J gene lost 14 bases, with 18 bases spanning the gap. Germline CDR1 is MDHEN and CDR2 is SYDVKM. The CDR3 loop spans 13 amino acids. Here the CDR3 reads CASSSTGTPGEFF. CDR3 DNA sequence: TGTGCCAGCAGTTCAACCGGGACTCCTGGGGAGTTCTTC.

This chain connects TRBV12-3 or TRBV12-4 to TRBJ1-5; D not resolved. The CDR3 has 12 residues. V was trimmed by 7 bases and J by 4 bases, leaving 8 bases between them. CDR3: CASNRQNQPQHF. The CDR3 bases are TGTGCCAGCAACCGACAAAATCAGCCCCAGCATTTT.

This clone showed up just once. The CDR3 DNA follows: TGCAGCGTTGGCCGGTCGAGAGAGAACACTGAAGCTTTCTTT. Encoded protein: CSVGRSRENTEAFF. V usage is TRBV29-1 and J usage is TRBJ1-1; D ambiguous. CDR3 size: 14 residues. The V gene's germline CDR1 is SQVTM and CDR2 ANQGSEA. Deletions cut 4 bases from V and 1 base from J, with 13 bases between.

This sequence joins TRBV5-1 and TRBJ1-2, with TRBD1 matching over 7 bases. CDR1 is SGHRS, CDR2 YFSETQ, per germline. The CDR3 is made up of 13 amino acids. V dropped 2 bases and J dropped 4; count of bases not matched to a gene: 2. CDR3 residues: CASSFDRVYGYTF. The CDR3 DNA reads TGCGCCAGCAGCTTCGACAGGGTCTATGGCTACACCTTC.

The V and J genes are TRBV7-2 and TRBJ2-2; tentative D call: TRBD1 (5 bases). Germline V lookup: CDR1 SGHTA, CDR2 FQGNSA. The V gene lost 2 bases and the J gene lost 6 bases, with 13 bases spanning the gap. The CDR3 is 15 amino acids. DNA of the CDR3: TGTGCCAGCAGCTTACCTCGCAGGGTGTCCGGGGAGCTGTTTTTT. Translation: CASSLPRRVSGELFF.

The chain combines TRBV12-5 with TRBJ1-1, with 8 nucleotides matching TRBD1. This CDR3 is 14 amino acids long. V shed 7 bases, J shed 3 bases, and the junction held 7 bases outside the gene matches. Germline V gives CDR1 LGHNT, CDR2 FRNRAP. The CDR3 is CASVRTGFDTEAFF. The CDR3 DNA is TGTGCTAGTGTTCGGACAGGGTTTGACACTGAAGCTTTCTTT. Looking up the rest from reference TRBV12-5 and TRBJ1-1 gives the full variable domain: DARVTQTPRHKVTEMGQEVTMRCQPILGHNTVFWYRQTMMQGLELLAYFRNRAPLDDSGMPKDRFSAEMPDATLATLKIQPSEPRDSAVYFCASVRTGFDTEAFFGQGTRLTVV.

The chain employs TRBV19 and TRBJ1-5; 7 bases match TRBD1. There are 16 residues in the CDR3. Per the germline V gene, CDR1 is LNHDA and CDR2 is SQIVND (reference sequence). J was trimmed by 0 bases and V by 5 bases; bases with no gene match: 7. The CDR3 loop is CASSHGQVYSNQPQHF. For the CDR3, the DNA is TGTGCCAGTAGTCACGGACAGGTGTATAGCAATCAGCCCCAGCATTTT.

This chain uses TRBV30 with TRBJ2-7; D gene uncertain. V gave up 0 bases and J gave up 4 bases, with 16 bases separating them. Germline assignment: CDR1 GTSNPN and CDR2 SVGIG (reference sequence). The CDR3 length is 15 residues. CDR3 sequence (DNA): TGTGCCTGGAGTGTACTAAGGCACGAACGGTACGAGCAGTACTTC. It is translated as CAWSVLRHERYEQYF.

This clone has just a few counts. CDR3 nucleotides: TGTGCCAGCAGCCGTACAGAAAACACTGAAGCTTTCTTT. It encodes CASSRTENTEAFF. V gene TRBV6-6 combines with J gene TRBJ1-1; D is ambiguous. The germline CDR1 and CDR2 sequences are MNHNY and SVGAGI (reference sequence). V dropped 6 bases and J dropped 2 bases, with 10 bases sitting between them. The CDR3 spans 13 residues.

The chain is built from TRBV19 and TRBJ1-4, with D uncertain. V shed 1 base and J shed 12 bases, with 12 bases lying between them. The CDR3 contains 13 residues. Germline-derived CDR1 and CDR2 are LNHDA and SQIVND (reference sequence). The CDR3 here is CASSIVPDSQLFF. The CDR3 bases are TGTGCCAGTAGTATAGTCCCGGATAGCCAACTGTTTTTT.

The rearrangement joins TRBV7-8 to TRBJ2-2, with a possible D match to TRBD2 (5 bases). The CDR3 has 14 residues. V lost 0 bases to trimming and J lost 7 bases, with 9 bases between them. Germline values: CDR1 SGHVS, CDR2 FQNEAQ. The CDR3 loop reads CASSLARASGELFF. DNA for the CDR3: TGTGCCAGCAGCTTAGCGCGGGCGAGCGGGGAGCTGTTTTTT.

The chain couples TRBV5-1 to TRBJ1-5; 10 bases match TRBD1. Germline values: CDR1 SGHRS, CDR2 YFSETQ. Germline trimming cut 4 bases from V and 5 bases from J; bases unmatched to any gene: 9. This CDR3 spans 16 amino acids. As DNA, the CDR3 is TGCGCCAGCAGCCCGGGGACAGGGGAATCGTATCAGCCCCAGCATTTT. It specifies CASSPGTGESYQPQHF. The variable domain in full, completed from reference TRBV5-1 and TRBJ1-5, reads KAGVTQTPRYLIKTRGQQVTLSCSPISGHRSVSWYQQTPGQGLQFLFEYFSETQRNKGNFPGRFSGRQFSNSRSEMNVSTLELGDSALYLCASSPGTGESYQPQHFGDGTRLSIL.

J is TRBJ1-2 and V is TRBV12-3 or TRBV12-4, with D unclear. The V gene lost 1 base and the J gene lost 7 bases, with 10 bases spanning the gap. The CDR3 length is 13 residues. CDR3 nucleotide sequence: TGTGCCAGCAGTTTAGAACTAGGTGGTGGCTACACCTTC. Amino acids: CASSLELGGGYTF.

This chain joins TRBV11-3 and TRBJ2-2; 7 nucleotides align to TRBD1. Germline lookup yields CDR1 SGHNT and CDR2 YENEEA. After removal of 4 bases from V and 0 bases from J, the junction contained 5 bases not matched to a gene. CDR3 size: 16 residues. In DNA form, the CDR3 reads TGTGCCAGCAGCTCAGAGGGACAGACGAACACCGGGGAGCTGTTTTTT. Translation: CASSSEGQTNTGELFF.

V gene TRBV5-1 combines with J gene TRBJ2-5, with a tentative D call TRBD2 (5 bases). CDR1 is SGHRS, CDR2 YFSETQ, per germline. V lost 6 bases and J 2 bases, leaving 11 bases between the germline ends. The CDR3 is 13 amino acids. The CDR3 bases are TGCGCCAGCACCCGGAGGAGTCAAGAGACCCAGTACTTC. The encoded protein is CASTRRSQETQYF.

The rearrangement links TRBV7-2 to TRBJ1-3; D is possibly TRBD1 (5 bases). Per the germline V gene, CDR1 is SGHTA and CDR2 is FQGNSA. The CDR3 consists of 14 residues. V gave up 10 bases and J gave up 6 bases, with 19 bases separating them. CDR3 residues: CAIRDGSRENTIYF. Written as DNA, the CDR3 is TGTGCCATCAGGGACGGGAGTCGTGAAAACACCATATATTTT.

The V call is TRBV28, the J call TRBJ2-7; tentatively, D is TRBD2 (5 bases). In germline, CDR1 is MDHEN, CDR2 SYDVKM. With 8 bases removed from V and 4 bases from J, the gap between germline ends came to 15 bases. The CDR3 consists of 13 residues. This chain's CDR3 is CASARDSLYEQYF. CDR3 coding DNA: TGTGCCAGCGCCCGGGATTCCTTGTACGAGCAGTACTTC.